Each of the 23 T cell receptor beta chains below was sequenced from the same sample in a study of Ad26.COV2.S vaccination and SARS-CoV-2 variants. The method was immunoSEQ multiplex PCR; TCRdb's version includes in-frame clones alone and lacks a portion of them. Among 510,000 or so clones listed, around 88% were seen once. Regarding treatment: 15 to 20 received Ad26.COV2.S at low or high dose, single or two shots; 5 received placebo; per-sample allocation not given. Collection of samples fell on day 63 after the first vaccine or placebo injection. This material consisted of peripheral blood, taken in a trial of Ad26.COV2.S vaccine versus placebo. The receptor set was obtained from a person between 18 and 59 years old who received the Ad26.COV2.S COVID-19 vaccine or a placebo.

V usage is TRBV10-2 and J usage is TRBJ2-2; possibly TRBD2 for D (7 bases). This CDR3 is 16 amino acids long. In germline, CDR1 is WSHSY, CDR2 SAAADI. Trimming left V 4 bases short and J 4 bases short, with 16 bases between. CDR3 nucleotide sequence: TGCGCCAGCAGTGGGGCCCAGGGGAGGGTCACCGGGGAGCTGTTTTTT. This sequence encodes CASSGAQGRVTGELFF.

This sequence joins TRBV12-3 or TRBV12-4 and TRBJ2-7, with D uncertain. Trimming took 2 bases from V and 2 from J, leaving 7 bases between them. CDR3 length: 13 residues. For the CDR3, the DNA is TGTGCCAGCAGTTTATCCGCGGCCTACGAGCAGTACTTC. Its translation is CASSLSAAYEQYF.

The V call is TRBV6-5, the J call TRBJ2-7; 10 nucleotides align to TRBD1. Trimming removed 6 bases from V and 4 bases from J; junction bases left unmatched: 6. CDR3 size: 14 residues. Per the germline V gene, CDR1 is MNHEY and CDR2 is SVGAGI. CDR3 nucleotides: TGTGCCAGCAGAATCGACAGGGGGCGATACGAGCAGTACTTC. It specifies CASRIDRGRYEQYF.

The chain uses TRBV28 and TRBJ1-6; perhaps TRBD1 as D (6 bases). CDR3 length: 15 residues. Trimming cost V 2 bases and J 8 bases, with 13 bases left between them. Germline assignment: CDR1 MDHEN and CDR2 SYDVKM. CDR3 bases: TGTGCCAGCAGTTTAACCGCAGGGGAATATTCACCCCTCCACTTT. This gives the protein CASSLTAGEYSPLHF.

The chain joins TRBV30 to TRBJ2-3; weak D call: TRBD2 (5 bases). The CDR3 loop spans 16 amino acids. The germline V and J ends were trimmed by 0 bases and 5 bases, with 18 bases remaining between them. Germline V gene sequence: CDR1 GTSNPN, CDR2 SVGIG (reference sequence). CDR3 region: CAWSVGLAGGGDTQYF. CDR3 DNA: TGTGCCTGGAGTGTGGGATTGGCGGGCGGAGGAGATACGCAGTATTTT.

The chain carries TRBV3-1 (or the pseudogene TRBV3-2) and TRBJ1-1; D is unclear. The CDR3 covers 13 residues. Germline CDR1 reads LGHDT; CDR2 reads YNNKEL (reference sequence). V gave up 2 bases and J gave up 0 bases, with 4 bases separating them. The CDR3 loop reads CASSQTVNTEAFF. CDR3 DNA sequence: TGTGCCAGCAGCCAAACAGTGAACACTGAAGCTTTCTTT.

In DNA form, the CDR3 reads TGTGCCAGCAGTTTACTCACTCGGCTTGGTGGGGGCTACACCTTC. Translation: CASSLLTRLGGGYTF. The genes are TRBV28 and TRBJ1-2; D is uncertain. V was pared by 2 bases and J by 8 bases, with 18 bases between. This CDR3 has 15 amino acids. CDR1 is MDHEN, CDR2 SYDVKM, per germline.

The CDR3 sequence: CASSYPPTQPQHF. CDR3 nucleotide sequence: TGTGCCAGCAGTTACCCTCCGACACAGCCCCAGCATTTT. The chain couples TRBV28 to TRBJ1-5; D gene ambiguous. The germline CDR1 and CDR2 sequences are MDHEN and SYDVKM. Trimming took 4 bases from V and 7 from J, leaving 11 bases between them. This CDR3 region has 13 residues.

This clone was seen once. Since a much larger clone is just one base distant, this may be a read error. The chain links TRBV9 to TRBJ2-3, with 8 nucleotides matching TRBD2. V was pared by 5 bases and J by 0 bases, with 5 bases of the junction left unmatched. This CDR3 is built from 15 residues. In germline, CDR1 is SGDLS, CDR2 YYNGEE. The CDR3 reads CASSGSSGSTDTQYF. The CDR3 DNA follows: TGTGCCAGCAGTGGCTCTAGCGGGAGCACAGATACGCAGTATTTT.

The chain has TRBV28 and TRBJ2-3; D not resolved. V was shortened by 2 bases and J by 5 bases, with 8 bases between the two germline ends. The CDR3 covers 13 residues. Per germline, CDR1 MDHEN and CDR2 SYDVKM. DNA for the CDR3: TGTGCCAGCAGTTTACCTTGGGGAGATACGCAGTATTTT. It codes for CASSLPWGDTQYF.

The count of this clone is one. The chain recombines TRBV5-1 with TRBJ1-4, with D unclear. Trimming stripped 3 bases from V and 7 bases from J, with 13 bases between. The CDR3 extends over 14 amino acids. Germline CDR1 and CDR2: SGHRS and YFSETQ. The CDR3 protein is CASSSPSRGEKLFF. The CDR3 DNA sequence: TGCGCCAGCAGCTCCCCGTCCCGGGGTGAAAAACTGTTTTTT.

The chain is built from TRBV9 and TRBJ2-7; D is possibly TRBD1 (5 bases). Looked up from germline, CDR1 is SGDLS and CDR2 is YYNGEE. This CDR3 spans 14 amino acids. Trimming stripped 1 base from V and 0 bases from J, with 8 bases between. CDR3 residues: CASSVFDSSYEQYF. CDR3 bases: TGTGCCAGCAGCGTATTCGACAGCTCCTACGAGCAGTACTTC.

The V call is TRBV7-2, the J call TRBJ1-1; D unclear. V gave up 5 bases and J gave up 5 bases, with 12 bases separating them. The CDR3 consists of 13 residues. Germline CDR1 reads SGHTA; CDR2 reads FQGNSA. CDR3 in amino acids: CASSLSLGTEAFF. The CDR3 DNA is TGTGCCAGCAGCCTTAGTTTAGGAACTGAAGCTTTCTTT.

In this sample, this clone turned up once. The CDR3: CATSDPGARDSSGKDEQFF. CDR3 DNA sequence: TGTGCCACCAGTGACCCAGGGGCCCGGGACAGCAGCGGGAAGGATGAGCAGTTCTTC. The chain joins TRBV24-1 to TRBJ2-1; tentatively, D is TRBD1 or TRBD2 (7 bases each). Germline V gives CDR1 KGHDR, CDR2 SFDVKD. This CDR3 has 19 amino acids. Trimming cost V 4 bases and J 8 bases, with 29 bases left between them.

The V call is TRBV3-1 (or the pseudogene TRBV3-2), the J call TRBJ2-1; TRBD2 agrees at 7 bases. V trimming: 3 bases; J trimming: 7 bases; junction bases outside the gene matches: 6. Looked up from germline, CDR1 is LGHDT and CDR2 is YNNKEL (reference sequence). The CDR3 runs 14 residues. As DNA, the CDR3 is TGTGCCAGCAGCCAGAGCGGGATGGGGAATGAGCAGTTCTTC. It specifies CASSQSGMGNEQFF.

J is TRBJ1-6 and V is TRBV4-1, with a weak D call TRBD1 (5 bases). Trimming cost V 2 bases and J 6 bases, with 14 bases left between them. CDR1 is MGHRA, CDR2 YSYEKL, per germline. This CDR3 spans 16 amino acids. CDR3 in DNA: TGCGCCAGCAGCCAACTCTCGGGGGGGATTAATTCACCCCTCCACTTT. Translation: CASSQLSGGINSPLHF.

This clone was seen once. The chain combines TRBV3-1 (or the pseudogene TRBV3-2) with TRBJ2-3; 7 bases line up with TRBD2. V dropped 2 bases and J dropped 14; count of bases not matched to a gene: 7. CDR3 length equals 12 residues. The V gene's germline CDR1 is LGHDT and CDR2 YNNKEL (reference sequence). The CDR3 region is CASSQRLAGRYF. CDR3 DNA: TGTGCCAGCAGCCAACGACTAGCAGGGCGGTATTTT.

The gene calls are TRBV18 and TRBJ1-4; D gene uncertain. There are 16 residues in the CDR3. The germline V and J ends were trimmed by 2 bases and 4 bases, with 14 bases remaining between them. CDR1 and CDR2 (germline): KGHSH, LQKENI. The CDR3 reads CASSPETVLLNEKLFF. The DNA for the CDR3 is TGTGCCAGCTCACCAGAGACCGTTCTACTTAATGAAAAACTGTTTTTT.

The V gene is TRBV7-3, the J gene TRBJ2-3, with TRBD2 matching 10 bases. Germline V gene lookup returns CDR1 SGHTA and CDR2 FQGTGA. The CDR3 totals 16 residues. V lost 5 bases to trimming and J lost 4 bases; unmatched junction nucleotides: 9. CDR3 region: CASSTTSGKAADTQYF. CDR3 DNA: TGTGCCAGCAGCACCACTAGCGGGAAAGCCGCAGATACGCAGTATTTT.

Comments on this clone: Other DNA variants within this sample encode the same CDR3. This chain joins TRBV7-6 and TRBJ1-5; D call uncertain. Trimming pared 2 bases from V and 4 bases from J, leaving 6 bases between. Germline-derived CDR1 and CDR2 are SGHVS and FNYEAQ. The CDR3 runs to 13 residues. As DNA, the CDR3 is TGTGCCAGCAGCTTATCGGGGAATCAGCCCCAGCATTTT. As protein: CASSLSGNQPQHF.

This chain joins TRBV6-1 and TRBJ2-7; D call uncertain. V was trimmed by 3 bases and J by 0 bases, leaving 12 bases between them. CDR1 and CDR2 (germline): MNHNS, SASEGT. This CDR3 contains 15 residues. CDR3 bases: TGTGCCAGCAGTGACGTGGCCTGGAGCTCCTACGAGCAGTACTTC. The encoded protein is CASSDVAWSSYEQYF.

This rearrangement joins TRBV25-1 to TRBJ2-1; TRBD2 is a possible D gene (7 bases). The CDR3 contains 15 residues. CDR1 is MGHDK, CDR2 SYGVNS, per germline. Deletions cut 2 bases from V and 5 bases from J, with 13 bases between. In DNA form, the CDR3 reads TGTGCCAGCAGTGAAGGGGGGGCCGGAAACAATGAGCAGTTCTTC. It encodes CASSEGGAGNNEQFF.

The CDR3 sequence is CASSLGLPAYEQYF. The CDR3, as DNA: TGTGCCAGCAGCCTGGGACTGCCAGCCTACGAGCAGTACTTC. V is TRBV5-6 and J is TRBJ2-7; D possibly corresponds to TRBD2 (6 bases). The V end lost 4 bases, the J end lost 2 bases, and 13 bases lay between the germline ends. The CDR3 is 14 residues long. Germline lookup yields CDR1 SGHDT and CDR2 YYEEEE.